This T cell receptor beta chain was documented in a study of STAT5B mutations in CD4+ large granular lymphocyte leukemia. Whole-study results and caveats: Top patient clones used TRBV06 genes more often: 8/27 versus 2/35 in controls.

Control samples were healthy donors' buffy coats. The survey-level immunoSEQ assay was used. TCRdb's table, derived via immunoSEQ multiplex PCR, lists solely in-frame clones and lacks some. The table includes about 45,000 clones, 65% to 90% detected once. Germline CDR1 is MNHEY and CDR2 is SMNVEV (reference sequence). The CDR3 has 14 residues. Germline trimming cut 6 bases from V and 8 bases from J; bases unmatched to any gene: 12. A remark on this clone: Its antigen is unidentified.

The sequence was obtained from a human donor in good health. The V gene is TRBV27, the J gene TRBJ1-2; TRBD1 agrees at 7 bases. Sequencing was carried out using CD4+ T cells from blood buffy coats. CDR3 nucleotides: TGTGCCAGCAGCAATTCCGACAGGGCTGGCGGCTACACCTTC. This translates into CASSNSDRAGGYTF.